These T cell receptor beta chains were read from a single sample in a study of T cells in Graves' hyperthyroidism and ophthalmopathy. TCRdb reanalysed the multiplex PCR reads using MiXCR and keeps one entry per CDR3 protein. The sample carries around 250,000 distinct CDR3 sequences, around 17% recorded once. Sequencing was done on a sample of blood. These receptors came from a woman between 18 and 29 years old with Graves' ophthalmopathy. Each CDR3 is given with its conserved first and last residue. Expanded clones are given a class, and other clones once, few, many or no size at all.

clone size	V gene	CDR3 protein
many	TRBV20-1	CSARPLAGGPHTQYF
-	TRBV12-3/TRBV12-4	CASSRGQGDYEQYF
many	TRBV6-2/TRBV6-3	CASSTGGRYGYTF
-	TRBV24-1	CATSDNGVPGANVLTF
many	TRBV5-6	CASSNGLRDGAYEQYF
-	TRBV29-1	CSVGRSGSDETQYF
-	TRBV5-5	CASSPFKRVSSGAGNTIYF
many	TRBV29-1	CSVGGTASYEQYF
many	TRBV6-1	CASSQGLHSNQPQHF
-	TRBV7-8	CASSPGTGGAHTEAFF
many	TRBV7-9	CASSANRGPNTEAFF
many	TRBV6-1	CASSYPPPSTDTQYF
many	TRBV3-1	CASSQMDSSYNSPLHF
few	TRBV19	CASSIAPQDRAANYGYTF
few	TRBV6-4	CASSARRSDTQYF
few	TRBV18	CASSPPASGSSGNEQYF
many	TRBV20-1	CRLRPGQVNTEAFF
many	TRBV6-1	CASSRQTAGTEAFF
many	TRBV12-3/TRBV12-4	CASSLGGSPGYEQYF
many	TRBV5-1	CASSAQGAGELFF
many	TRBV29-1	CRAVGAHNEQFF
-	TRBV10-3	CAISDSTGNGYTF
many	TRBV7-9	CASSFGGSSYEQYF
-	TRBV27	CASSLKGDRGAQYF
many	TRBV3-1	CASSMLDSGGTEAFF
few	TRBV9	CASSPRPGGQFF
once	TRBV28	CASNPTVRTSGSWYEQYF
many	TRBV18	CASSPRGQKSPLHF
many	TRBV7-3	CASSSTRETGELFF
many	TRBV3-1	CASSQVVGASYNEQFF
many	TRBV4-2	CASSQDVTSGGTDTQYF
once	TRBV12-3/TRBV12-4	CASSPRQGARAGELFF
many	TRBV20-1	CSARDIKDLGDTDTQYF
-	TRBV7-8	CASSLVPPPAWPQHF
many	TRBV24-1	CATSDLGQGLYNEQFF
many	TRBV27	CASSSAPFHGELFF
many	TRBV20-1	CSARDGRASEAFF
many	TRBV3-1	CASSLDGLTGYGYTF
many	TRBV28	CASSRSGGGRQPQHF
-	TRBV11-3	CASSLVVGNTEAFF
-	TRBV6-2/TRBV6-3	CASSDLAGGFDTQYF
-	TRBV28	CASRTSGSYYNEQFF
many	TRBV9	CASSVGDGGKKETQYF
many	TRBV6-1	CASGTISSPLHF
many	TRBV14	CASSQLGTGRAGYTF
many	TRBV27	CASSLSGGRYGYTF
-	TRBV5-6	CASSLAGQGADGYTF
many	TRBV12-3/TRBV12-4	CASSFGTGKWNTEAFF
many	TRBV12-3/TRBV12-4	CASSLGGSMNTEAFF
many	TRBV28	CASSSTSTGNNSPLHF
many	TRBV2	CASSEVGTPQGTEAFF
many	TRBV7-9	CASSPAGLAVYEQYF
many	TRBV7-9	CASSFKREGPNEQFF
many	TRBV2	CASSEARRPRGNTEAFF
many	TRBV19	CASGQVVGNQPQHF